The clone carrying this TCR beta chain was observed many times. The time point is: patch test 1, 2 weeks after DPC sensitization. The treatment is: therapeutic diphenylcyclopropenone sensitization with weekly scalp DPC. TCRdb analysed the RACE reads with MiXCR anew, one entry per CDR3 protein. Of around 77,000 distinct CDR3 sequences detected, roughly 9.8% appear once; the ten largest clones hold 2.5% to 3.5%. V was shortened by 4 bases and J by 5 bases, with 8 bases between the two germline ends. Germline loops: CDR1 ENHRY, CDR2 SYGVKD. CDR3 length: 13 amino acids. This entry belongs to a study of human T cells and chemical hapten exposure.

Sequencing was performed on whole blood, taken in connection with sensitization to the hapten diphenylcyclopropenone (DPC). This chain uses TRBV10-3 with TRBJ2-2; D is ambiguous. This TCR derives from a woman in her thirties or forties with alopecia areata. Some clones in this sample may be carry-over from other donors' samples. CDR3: CAISALITGELFF. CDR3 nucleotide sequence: TGTGCCATCAGTGCCCTTATAACCGGGGAGCTGTTTTTT.